The 2 T cell receptor beta chains in this list originate from one sample, sequenced in a study of CD8 T cells in Susac syndrome. Roughly 0.45 to 1 ug RNA was reverse transcribed with random hexamers. TCRdb ran MiXCR on the immunoSEQ multiplex PCR reads and lists one entry per CDR3 protein. The table lists a few hundred thousand distinct CDR3 sequences, around 85% of them singletons. Source material: CD8+ T cells from PBMCs. These receptors were obtained from a human donor with multiple sclerosis.

This clonotype was counted once. The rearrangement joins TRBV6-5 to TRBJ1-5; D perhaps matches TRBD1 (5 bases). Per germline, CDR1 MNHEY and CDR2 SVGAGI. The CDR3 consists of 17 residues. V lost 0 bases to trimming and J lost 5 bases, with 17 bases between them. The CDR3 nucleotides read TGTGCCAGCAGTTACTCGACCCGCACAGGCCAACATCAGCCCCAGCATTTT. This gives the protein CASSYSTRTGQHQPQHF.

The rearrangement uses TRBV5-4 and TRBJ2-1; D gene ambiguous. The CDR3 extends over 9 amino acids. CDR1 is SGHNT and CDR2 is YYREEE in the germline V gene (reference sequence). The CDR3 loop is CVPNNEQFF. The CDR3 DNA reads as TGTGTACCCAACAATGAGCAGTTCTTC.